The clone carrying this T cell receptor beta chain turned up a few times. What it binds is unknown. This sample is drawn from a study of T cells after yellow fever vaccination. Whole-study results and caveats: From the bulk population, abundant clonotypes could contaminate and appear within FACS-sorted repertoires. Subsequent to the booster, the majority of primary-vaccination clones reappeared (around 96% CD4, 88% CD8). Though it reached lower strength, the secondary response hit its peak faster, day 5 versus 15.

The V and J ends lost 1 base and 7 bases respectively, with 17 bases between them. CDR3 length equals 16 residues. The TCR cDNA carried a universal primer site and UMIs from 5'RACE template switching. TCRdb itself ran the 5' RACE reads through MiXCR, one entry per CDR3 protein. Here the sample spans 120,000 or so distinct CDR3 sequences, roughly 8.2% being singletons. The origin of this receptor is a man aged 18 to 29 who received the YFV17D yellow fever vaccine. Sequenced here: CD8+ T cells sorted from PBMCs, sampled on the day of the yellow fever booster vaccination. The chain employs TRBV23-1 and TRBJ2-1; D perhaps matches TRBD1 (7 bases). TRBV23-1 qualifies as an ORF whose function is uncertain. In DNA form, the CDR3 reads TGCGCCAGCAGTCAATTATGGGGCAGGGGGAGGAATGAGCAGTTCTTC. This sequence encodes CASSQLWGRGRNEQFF.